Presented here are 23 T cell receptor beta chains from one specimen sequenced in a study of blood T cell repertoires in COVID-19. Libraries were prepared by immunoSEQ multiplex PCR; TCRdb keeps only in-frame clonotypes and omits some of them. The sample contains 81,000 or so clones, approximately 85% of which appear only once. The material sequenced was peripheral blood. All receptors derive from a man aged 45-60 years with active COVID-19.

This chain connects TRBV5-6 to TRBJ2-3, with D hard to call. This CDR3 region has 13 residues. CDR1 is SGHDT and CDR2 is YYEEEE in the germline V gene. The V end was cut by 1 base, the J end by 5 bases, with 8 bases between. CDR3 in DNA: TGTGCCAGCAGCTTGAGATCACAAGATACGCAGTATTTT. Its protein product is CASSLRSQDTQYF.

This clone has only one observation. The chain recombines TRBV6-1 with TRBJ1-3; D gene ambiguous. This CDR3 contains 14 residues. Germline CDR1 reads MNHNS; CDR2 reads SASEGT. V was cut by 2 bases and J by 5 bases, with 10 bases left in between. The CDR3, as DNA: TGTGCCAGCAGTGAACTAGGACTCCGAAACACCATATATTTT. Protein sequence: CASSELGLRNTIYF.

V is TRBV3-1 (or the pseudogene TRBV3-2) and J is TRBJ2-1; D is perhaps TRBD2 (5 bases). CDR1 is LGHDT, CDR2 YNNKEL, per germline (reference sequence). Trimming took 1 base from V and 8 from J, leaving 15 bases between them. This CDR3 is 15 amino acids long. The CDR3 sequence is CASSQGRWAADEQFF. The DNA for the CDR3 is TGTGCCAGCAGCCAAGGGAGGTGGGCTGCGGATGAGCAGTTCTTC.

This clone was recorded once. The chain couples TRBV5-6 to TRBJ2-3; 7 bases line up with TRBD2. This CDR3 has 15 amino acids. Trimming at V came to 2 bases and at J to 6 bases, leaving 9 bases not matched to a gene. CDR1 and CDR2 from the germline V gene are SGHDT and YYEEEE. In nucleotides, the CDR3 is TGTGCCAGCAGCTTTGGCGGGAGAGGGTCGGATACGCAGTATTTT. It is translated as CASSFGGRGSDTQYF. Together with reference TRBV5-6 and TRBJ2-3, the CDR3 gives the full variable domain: DAGVTQSPTHLIKTRGQQVTLRCSPKSGHDTVSWYQQALGQGPQFIFQYYEEEERQRGNFPDRFSGHQFPNYSSELNVNALLLGDSALYLCASSFGGRGSDTQYFGPGTRLTVL.

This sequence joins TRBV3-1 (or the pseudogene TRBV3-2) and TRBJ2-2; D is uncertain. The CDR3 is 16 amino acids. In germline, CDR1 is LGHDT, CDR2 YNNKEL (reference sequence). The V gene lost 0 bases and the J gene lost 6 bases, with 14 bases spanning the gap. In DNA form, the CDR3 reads TGTGCCAGCAGCCAAGATCGACACTGGGCGCCCGGGGAGCTGTTTTTT. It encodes CASSQDRHWAPGELFF.

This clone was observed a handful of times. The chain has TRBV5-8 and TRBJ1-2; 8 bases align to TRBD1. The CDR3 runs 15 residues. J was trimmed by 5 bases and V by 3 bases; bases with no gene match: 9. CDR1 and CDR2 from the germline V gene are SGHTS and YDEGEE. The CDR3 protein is CASSSVDREGYGYTF. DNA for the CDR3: TGTGCCAGCAGCTCTGTGGACAGGGAGGGGTATGGCTACACCTTC.

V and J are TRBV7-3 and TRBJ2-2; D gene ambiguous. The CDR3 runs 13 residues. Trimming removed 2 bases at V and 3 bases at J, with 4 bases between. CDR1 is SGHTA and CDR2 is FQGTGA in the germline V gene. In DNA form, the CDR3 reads TGTGCCAGCAGCTTAGAGTACACCGGGGAGCTGTTTTTT. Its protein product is CASSLEYTGELFF.

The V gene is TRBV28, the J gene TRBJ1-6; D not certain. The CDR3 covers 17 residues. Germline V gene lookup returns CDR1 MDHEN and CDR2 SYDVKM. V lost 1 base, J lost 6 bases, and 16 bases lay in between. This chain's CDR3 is CASSLYFLADSNSPLHF. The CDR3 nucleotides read TGTGCCAGCAGTTTATATTTCTTGGCAGATTCTAATTCACCCCTCCACTTT.

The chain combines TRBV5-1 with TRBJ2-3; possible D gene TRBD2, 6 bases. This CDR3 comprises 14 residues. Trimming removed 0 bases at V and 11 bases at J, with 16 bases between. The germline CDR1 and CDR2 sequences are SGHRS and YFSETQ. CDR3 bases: TGCGCCAGCAGCTTGGGGACTACCCGGGGGAGGCAGTATTTT. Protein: CASSLGTTRGRQYF.

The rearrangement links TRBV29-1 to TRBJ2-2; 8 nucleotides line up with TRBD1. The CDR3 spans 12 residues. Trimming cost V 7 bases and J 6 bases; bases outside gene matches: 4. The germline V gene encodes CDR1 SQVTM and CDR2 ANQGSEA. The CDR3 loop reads CSGEQGAGELFF. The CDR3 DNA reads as TGCAGCGGCGAACAGGGGGCCGGGGAGCTGTTTTTT.

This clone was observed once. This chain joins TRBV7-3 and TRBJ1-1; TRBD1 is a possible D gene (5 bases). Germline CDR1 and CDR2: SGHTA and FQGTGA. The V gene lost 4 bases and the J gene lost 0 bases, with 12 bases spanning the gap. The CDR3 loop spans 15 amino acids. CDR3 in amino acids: CASSSVGLLNTEAFF. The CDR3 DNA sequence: TGTGCCAGCAGCTCTGTGGGACTTCTGAACACTGAAGCTTTCTTT.

CDR3 amino acids: CASTIGQGGVLTF. The CDR3 DNA sequence: TGTGCCAGCACTATAGGACAGGGAGGCGTCCTGACTTTC. This sequence joins TRBV6-5 and TRBJ2-6; 8 nucleotides align to TRBD1. CDR1 and CDR2 (germline): MNHEY, SVGAGI. This CDR3 spans 13 amino acids. V shed 7 bases and J 12 bases; nucleotides not matched to a gene: 8.

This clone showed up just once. Here the CDR3 reads CASSLEGLFGYTF. The DNA for the CDR3 is TGTGCCAGCAGCTTGGAGGGTCTTTTCGGCTACACCTTC. The chain carries TRBV7-8 and TRBJ1-2; D call uncertain. The length of the CDR3 is 13 residues. The germline gives CDR1 SGHVS, CDR2 FQNEAQ. The V gene lost 3 bases and the J gene lost 8 bases, with 13 bases spanning the gap.

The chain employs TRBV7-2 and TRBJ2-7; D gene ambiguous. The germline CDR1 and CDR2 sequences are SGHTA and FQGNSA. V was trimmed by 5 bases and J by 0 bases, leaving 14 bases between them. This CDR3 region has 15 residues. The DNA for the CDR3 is TGTGCCAGCAGCCCCCGCGAACGCCTCTCCTACGAGCAGTACTTC. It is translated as CASSPRERLSYEQYF.

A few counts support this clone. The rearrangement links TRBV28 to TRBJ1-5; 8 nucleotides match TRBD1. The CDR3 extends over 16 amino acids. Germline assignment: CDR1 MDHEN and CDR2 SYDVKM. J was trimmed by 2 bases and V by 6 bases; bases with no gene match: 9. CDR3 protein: CASRERQGTGNQPQHF. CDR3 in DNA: TGTGCCAGCAGGGAGAGACAGGGGACGGGCAATCAGCCCCAGCATTTT.

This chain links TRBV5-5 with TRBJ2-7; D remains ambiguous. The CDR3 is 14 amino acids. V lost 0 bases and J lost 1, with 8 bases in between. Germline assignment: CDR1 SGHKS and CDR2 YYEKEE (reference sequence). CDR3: CASSLASSSYEQYF. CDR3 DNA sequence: TGTGCCAGCAGCTTGGCCTCCAGTTCCTACGAGCAGTACTTC.

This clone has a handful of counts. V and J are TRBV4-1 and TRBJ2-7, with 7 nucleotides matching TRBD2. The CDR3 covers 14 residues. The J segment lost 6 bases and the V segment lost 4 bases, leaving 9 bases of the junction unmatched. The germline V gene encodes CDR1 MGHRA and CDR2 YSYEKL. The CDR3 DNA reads TGCGCCAGCAGCCGGGAGGGCGCTGACCGCGAGCAGTACTTC. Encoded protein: CASSREGADREQYF.

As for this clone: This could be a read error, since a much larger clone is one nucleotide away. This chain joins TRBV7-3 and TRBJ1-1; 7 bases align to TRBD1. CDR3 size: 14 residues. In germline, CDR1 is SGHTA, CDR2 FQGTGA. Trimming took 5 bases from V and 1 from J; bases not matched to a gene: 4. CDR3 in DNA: TGTGCCAGCAGCACGGGACAGCCGAACACTGAAGCTTTCTTT. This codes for CASSTGQPNTEAFF.

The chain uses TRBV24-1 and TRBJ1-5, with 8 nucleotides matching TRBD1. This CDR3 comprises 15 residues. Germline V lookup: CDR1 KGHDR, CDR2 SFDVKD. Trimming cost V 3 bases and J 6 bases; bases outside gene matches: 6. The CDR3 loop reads CATSDPTGGSQPQHF. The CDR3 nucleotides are TGTGCCACCAGTGATCCCACAGGGGGAAGTCAGCCCCAGCATTTT.

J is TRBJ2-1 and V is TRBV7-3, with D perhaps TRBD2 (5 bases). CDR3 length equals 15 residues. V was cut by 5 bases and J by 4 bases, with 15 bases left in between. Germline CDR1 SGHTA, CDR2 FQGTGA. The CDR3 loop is CASSKGWERYNEQFF. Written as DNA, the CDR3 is TGTGCCAGCAGCAAAGGGTGGGAGAGGTACAATGAGCAGTTCTTC.

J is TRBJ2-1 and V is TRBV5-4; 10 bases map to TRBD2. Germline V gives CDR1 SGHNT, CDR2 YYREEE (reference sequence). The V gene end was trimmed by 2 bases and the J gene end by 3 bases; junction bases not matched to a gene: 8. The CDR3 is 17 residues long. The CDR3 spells CASSFTGSGRVYNEQFF. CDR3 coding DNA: TGTGCCAGCAGCTTCACTGGGAGCGGGAGGGTCTACAATGAGCAGTTCTTC.

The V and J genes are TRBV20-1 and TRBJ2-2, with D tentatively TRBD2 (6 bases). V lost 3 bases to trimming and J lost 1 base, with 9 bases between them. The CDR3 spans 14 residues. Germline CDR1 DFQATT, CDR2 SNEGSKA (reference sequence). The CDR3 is CSASWRGNTGELFF. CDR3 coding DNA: TGCAGTGCTAGTTGGAGGGGGAACACCGGGGAGCTGTTTTTT.

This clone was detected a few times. The CDR3 coding sequence is TGTGCCAGCAGCCGAAAGGGCGGGGGCAGTACCGGGGAGCTGTTTTTT. Its protein is CASSRKGGGSTGELFF. The V call is TRBV6-2 or TRBV6-3, the J call TRBJ2-2; a possible D gene is TRBD2 (7 bases). V was cut by 6 bases and J by 5 bases, with 19 bases left in between. The CDR3 sequence is 16 residues long. The germline CDR1 and CDR2 sequences are MNHEY and SVGEGT.